This passage covers 15 T cell receptor beta chains from one sample sequenced in a study of T cell clonality in common variable immunodeficiency. TCRdb's copy holds only in-frame clones and misses some; the assay was immunoSEQ multiplex PCR. Recorded here are some 52,000 clones, with no singletons, and the ten leading clones hold nearly 3.5%. The sample comprised peripheral blood mononuclear cells. Receptors were obtained from a person aged 18 to 75 in good health.

This clone was detected many times. The read ends 3 residues early relative to the CDR3; the germline J gene fills the gap. The chain uses TRBV11-3 and TRBJ2-1, with 11 bases matching TRBD2. Per the germline V gene, CDR1 is SGHNT and CDR2 is YENEEA. The V gene end was trimmed by 5 bases and the J gene end by 9 bases; junction bases not matched to a gene: 6. This CDR3 region has 14 residues. CDR3 DNA (partial): TGTGCCAGCAGCACCGGGACTAGCGGAAGTGAG. Translating gives CASSTGTSGSE. The CDR3 in its entirety is CASSTGTSGSEQFF.

The table lists this clone with a few counts. Read sequence stops 3 residues before the CDR3 end, and the germline J gene provides the missing end. This chain connects TRBV2 to TRBJ1-6; 7 nucleotides match TRBD1. Germline trimming cut 8 bases from V and 5 bases from J; bases unmatched to any gene: 9. The CDR3 sequence is 15 residues long. Per germline, CDR1 SNHLY and CDR2 FYNNEI. The sequenced CDR3 bases are TGTGCCAGCGGTGCTTTGGGACAGAATAATTCACCC. Translating gives CASGALGQNNSP. The entire CDR3 sequence reads CASGALGQNNSPLHF.

Comment on this clone: The read ends 3 residues before the CDR3 terminus; that terminus is restored from the germline J gene. This chain joins TRBV7-9 and TRBJ2-2, with 7 bases aligning to TRBD1. CDR3 length equals 14 residues. In germline, CDR1 is SEHNR, CDR2 FQNEAQ (reference sequence). CDR3 protein: CASRRQGANEKLFF. The CDR3 DNA, read in part, is TGTGCCAGCAGAAGACAGGGTGCTAATGAAAAG.

As concerns this clone: Read coverage stops 3 residues before the CDR3 terminus; the germline J gene supplies the remainder. The chain has TRBV19 and TRBJ1-2; TRBD1 might be the D (6 bases). Germline V gene lookup returns CDR1 LNHDA and CDR2 SQIVND (reference sequence). The CDR3 is 14 residues long. Deletions cut 7 bases from V and 5 bases from J, with 17 bases between. Incomplete CDR3 DNA: TGTGCCAGTACTAAATCCAGGGGCGAGTATGGC. Translating gives CASTKSRGEYG. The CDR3, in full, reads CASTKSRGEYGYTF.

There are many counts of this clone. The CDR3 sequence is CASSLATSGTTDTQYF. The covered CDR3 bases are TGCGCCAGCAGCTTGGCTACTAGCGGGACCACAGATACG. This chain joins TRBV5-1 and TRBJ2-3, with 10 bases aligning to TRBD2. Sequencing ends 3 residues short of the CDR3 end; the germline J gene provides the rest. V gave up 0 bases and J gave up 2 bases; unmatched junction bases: 3. Germline V CDR1 and CDR2: SGHRS, YFSETQ. CDR3 length: 16 amino acids.

This clone was seen repeatedly, ten times or more. The observed sequence ends 3 residues before the CDR3 terminus, with the missing tail filled in from the germline J gene. The rearrangement links TRBV30 to TRBJ2-7; 8 bases are shared with TRBD2. This CDR3 is built from 15 residues. CDR1 and CDR2 (germline): GTSNPN, SVGIG (reference sequence). Trimming took 2 bases from V and 4 from J; bases not matched to a gene: 10. The sequenced CDR3 bases are TGTGCCTGGAGTCCATCCGGGACTAGAGGTTACGAG. This sequence encodes CAWSPSGTRGYE. The full CDR3 is CAWSPSGTRGYEQYF.

Notes on this clone: The sequenced fragment ends 3 residues before the CDR3 boundary, so the rest is inferred from the germline J gene. This chain joins TRBV30 and TRBJ1-1, with 10 bases fitting TRBD1. CDR3 length equals 16 residues. V gave up 5 bases and J gave up 4 bases; unmatched junction bases: 13. Germline V lookup: CDR1 GTSNPN, CDR2 SVGIG (reference sequence). Incomplete CDR3 DNA: TGTGCCTGGTCACCGGGACAGGGGATGGCAGGCACTGAA. Amino acid sequence: CAWSPGQGMAGTE. The whole CDR3 sequence reads CAWSPGQGMAGTEAFF.

This clone was counted ten times or more. The sequenced fragment ends 3 residues before the CDR3 boundary, so the rest is inferred from the germline J gene. This chain joins TRBV12-5 and TRBJ2-3; TRBD1 agrees at 8 bases. V lost 7 bases and J lost 0; bases outside the gene matches: 6. Germline CDR1 reads LGHNT; CDR2 reads FRNRAP. The CDR3 runs 15 residues. The CDR3 bases that were read are TGTGCTAGTGCCCCTGGGACAGGCAGCACAGATACG. This gives the protein CASAPGTGSTDT. The full CDR3 protein reads CASAPGTGSTDTQYF. Supplemented by reference TRBV12-5 and TRBJ2-3, the full variable domain reads DARVTQTPRHKVTEMGQEVTMRCQPILGHNTVFWYRQTMMQGLELLAYFRNRAPLDDSGMPKDRFSAEMPDATLATLKIQPSEPRDSAVYFCASAPGTGSTDTQYFGPGTRLTVL.

The table lists this clone with many counts. The sequence runs out 3 residues before the end of the CDR3; the remainder is reconstructed from the germline J gene. The chain joins TRBV20-1 to TRBJ2-3, with D perhaps TRBD1 (6 bases). Germline V gives CDR1 DFQATT, CDR2 SNEGSKA (reference sequence). The V end was cut by 5 bases, the J end by 0 bases, with 18 bases between. This CDR3 has 16 amino acids. The sequenced part of the CDR3 DNA is TGCAGTGCTCCGGGTTTACAGGGTGAGAGCACAGATACG. Translated, it gives CSAPGLQGESTDT. The entire CDR3 protein is CSAPGLQGESTDTQYF.

The table lists this clone with many counts. Read data end 3 residues before the CDR3 end; the end is taken from the germline J gene. The chain recombines TRBV5-6 with TRBJ1-1; D gene unclear. The CDR3 length is 14 residues. The V end lost 0 bases, the J end lost 1 base, and 7 bases lay between the germline ends. CDR1 and CDR2 from the germline V gene are SGHDT and YYEEEE. The chain's CDR3 is CASSLGAGNTEAFF. The CDR3 bases that were read are TGTGCCAGCAGCTTGGGCGCAGGGAACACTGAA.

About this clone: The sequence runs out 3 residues before the end of the CDR3; the remainder is reconstructed from the germline J gene. V and J are TRBV10-2 and TRBJ2-1; D unclear. The V and J ends lost 4 bases and 5 bases respectively, with 21 bases between them. The CDR3 length is 17 residues. CDR1 is WSHSY, CDR2 SAAADI, per germline. CDR3 amino acids: CASSAFLMSDLHNEQFF. The CDR3 DNA, read in part, is TGCGCCAGCAGTGCGTTTTTAATGTCAGATCTGCACAATGAG.

This clone has a handful of counts. This may arise from a read error, as a much more abundant clone is one base away. The read comes to an end 3 residues before the CDR3 does, leaving the germline J gene to fill in the end. This chain joins TRBV7-9 and TRBJ2-3, with D maybe TRBD2 (5 bases). This CDR3 has 13 amino acids. Germline V CDR1 and CDR2: SEHNR, FQNEAQ (reference sequence). CDR3 DNA, as far as it was read: TGTGCCAGCAGCTTCGGGGATAAAGAGACG. It encodes CASSFGDKET. The full CDR3 reads CASSFGDKETQYF.

This clone was counted many times. The read halts 3 residues ahead of the CDR3 end, with the missing end drawn from the germline J gene. The chain uses TRBV29-1 and TRBJ2-7, with 7 positions matching TRBD1. V gave up 4 bases and J gave up 6 bases; unmatched junction bases: 9. There are 13 residues in the CDR3. The germline CDR1 and CDR2 sequences are SQVTM and ANQGSEA. The covered CDR3 bases are TGCAGCGTTGCCCGGGACAGTAAGGGCGAG. This encodes CSVARDSKGE. In full, the CDR3 reads CSVARDSKGEQYF.

This clone showed up many times. The CDR3 goes on 3 residues after the read ends, and that part is filled in from the germline J gene. This chain links TRBV6-2 or TRBV6-3 with TRBJ2-5; D might be TRBD1 (6 bases). Between the trimmed V and J ends, which lost 5 bases and 5 bases, there was a span of 15 bases. The CDR3 has 14 amino acids. Germline V gene sequence: CDR1 MNHEY, CDR2 SVGEGT. CDR3 DNA, as far as it was read: TGTGCCAGCAGTCCATCCACCCAGGGGGAGACC. This encodes CASSPSTQGET. The whole CDR3 protein reads CASSPSTQGETQYF.

This clone was recorded at least ten times. The observed sequence ends 3 residues before the CDR3 terminus, with the missing tail filled in from the germline J gene. The V and J genes are TRBV7-2 and TRBJ2-5, with 8 bases aligning to TRBD1. The CDR3 runs to 14 residues. Trimming removed 2 bases from V and 3 bases from J; junction bases left unmatched: 2. Per germline, CDR1 SGHTA and CDR2 FQGNSA. This chain's CDR3 is CASSLRQGKETQYF. Partial CDR3 DNA: TGTGCCAGCAGCTTACGACAGGGGAAAGAGACC. Combining the CDR3 with reference TRBV7-2 and TRBJ2-5 gives the whole variable domain GAGVSQSPSNKVTEKGKDVELRCDPISGHTALYWYRQSLGQGLEFLIYFQGNSAPDKSGLPSDRFSAERTGGSVSTLTIQRTQQEDSAVYLCASSLRQGKETQYFGPGTRLLVL.